The rows below give T cell receptor beta chains drawn from one sample of a study of T cells in Graves' hyperthyroidism and ophthalmopathy. MiXCR, applied by TCRdb to the multiplex PCR reads, yields one record per CDR3 protein. In the table there are under 800,000 distinct CDR3 sequences, about 15% of which are singletons. Input material: blood. The receptors derive from a woman aged 18-29 years with Graves' hyperthyroidism. The CDR3 runs from the conserved cysteine through the conserved F or W. Each record gives: D gene, J gene, clone size, V gene, CDR3 protein, CDR3 DNA. A D gene is named only where the DNA matches it firmly. The size field is filled for only some rows; it gives once, few, many or a size class.

>.|TRBJ1-5|many|TRBV20-1
CSASGMVYNQPQHF
TGCAGTGCTTCAGGGATGGTTTACAATCAGCCCCAGCATTTT
>TRBD2|TRBJ2-1|many|TRBV7-9
CASSSIAGGPRDEQFF
TGTGCCAGCAGCTCTATAGCGGGAGGGCCGAGGGATGAGCAGTTCTTC
>.|TRBJ2-5|many|TRBV7-8
CASSCMEGYF
TGTGCCAGCAGCTGTATGGAGGGGTACTTC
>.|TRBJ2-2|.|TRBV2
CASSSLSNTGELFF
TGTGCCAGCAGTTCCCTGAGTAACACCGGGGAGCTGTTTTTT
>.|TRBJ2-7|.|TRBV2
CASKEWELRSSYEQYF
TGTGCCAGCAAAGAATGGGAGCTCCGATCATCCTACGAGCAGTACTTC
>TRBD1|TRBJ1-4|many|TRBV12-3/TRBV12-4
CASSYLGTGGTNEKLFF
TGTGCCAGCAGTTATTTGGGAACAGGGGGAACTAATGAAAAACTGTTTTTT
>.|TRBJ2-7|many|TRBV7-8
CASSPRPGFTAEQYF
TGTGCCAGCAGCCCCCGACCTGGCTTCACCGCCGAGCAGTACTTC
>.|TRBJ2-2|.|TRBV11-2
CASRPEGLIRGELFF
TGTGCCAGCAGACCCGAAGGGTTAATTAGAGGGGAGCTGTTTTTT
>.|TRBJ2-1|.|TRBV7-2
CASGLELDNEQFF
TGTGCCAGCGGCTTAGAACTAGACAATGAGCAGTTCTTC
>TRBD2|TRBJ2-7|many|TRBV11-2
CASSSSGLASYEQYF
TGTGCCAGCAGCTCCTCGGGACTAGCGTCCTACGAGCAGTACTTC
>TRBD1|TRBJ2-3|many|TRBV5-1
CASSRQGFTDTQYF
TGCGCCAGCAGCCGACAGGGATTCACAGATACGCAGTATTTT
>TRBD1|TRBJ1-1|.|TRBV7-2
CASSLGKQGPNTEAFF
TGTGCCAGCAGCTTGGGGAAACAGGGGCCAAACACTGAAGCTTTCTTT
>TRBD1|TRBJ2-7|many|TRBV3-1
CASSQPGQGAAEQYF
TGTGCCAGCAGCCAACCGGGACAGGGAGCCGCCGAGCAGTACTTC
>.|TRBJ2-2|many|TRBV7-3
CASSLASRTGELFF
TGTGCCAGCAGCTTAGCTAGCCGCACCGGGGAGCTGTTTTTT
>.|TRBJ1-1|many|TRBV3-1
CASSQEGGNTEAFF
TGTGCCAGCAGCCAGGAAGGCGGGAACACTGAAGCTTTCTTT
>.|TRBJ1-1|many|TRBV20-1
CSASGGGRMNTEAFF
TGCAGTGCTAGTGGGGGAGGTAGGATGAACACTGAAGCTTTCTTT
>TRBD2|TRBJ2-1|many|TRBV2
CASRESGSSYNEQFF
TGTGCCAGCAGGGAGAGCGGGAGCTCCTACAATGAGCAGTTCTTC
>TRBD1|TRBJ1-2|many|TRBV6-4
CASRRDRDRVSYGYTF
TGTGCCAGCAGGCGGGACCGGGACAGGGTATCCTATGGCTACACCTTC
>.|TRBJ2-6|few|TRBV3-1
CASSPLDTLWGANVLTF
TGTGCCAGCAGCCCTTTGGACACCTTGTGGGGGGCCAACGTCCTGACTTTC
>TRBD2|TRBJ2-7|many|TRBV20-1
CSASKGLAGREQYF
TGCAGTGCTAGTAAGGGACTAGCGGGACGCGAGCAGTACTTC
>.|TRBJ2-5|many|TRBV12-3/TRBV12-4
CASSLLTEGPQYF
TGTGCCAGCAGTCTTCTCACAGAGGGACCCCAGTACTTC
>.|TRBJ2-2|few|TRBV6-1
CASSEVPAGLVGAGELFF
TGTGCCAGCAGTGAGGTGCCCGCAGGGCTAGTAGGTGCCGGGGAGCTGTTTTTT
>.|TRBJ1-1|many|TRBV28
CASSPYGTEAFF
TGTGCCAGCAGTCCCTATGGCACTGAAGCTTTCTTT
>TRBD2|TRBJ2-1|many|TRBV30
CAWSPSGNEQFF
TGTGCCTGGAGTCCTAGCGGGAATGAGCAGTTCTTC
>TRBD1|TRBJ2-3|once|TRBV7-2
CASSFDRGADTQYF
TGTGCCAGCAGCTTCGACAGGGGGGCCGATACGCAGTATTTT
>.|TRBJ2-3|few|TRBV7-9
CASSLRQGDTDTQYF
TGTGCCAGCAGCTTGAGGCAGGGAGACACAGATACGCAGTATTTT
>.|TRBJ2-3|few|TRBV20-1
CSATPPFDRLGTDTQYF
TGCAGTGCTACCCCACCCTTTGACCGCTTAGGCACAGATACGCAGTATTTT
>TRBD1|TRBJ2-5|few|TRBV6-1
CASSISRQGNFETQYF
TGTGCCAGCAGTATTTCAAGACAGGGTAATTTCGAGACCCAGTACTTC
>.|TRBJ1-1|.|TRBV19
CASSRYGGEAFF
TGTGCCAGTAGTCGCTACGGGGGAGAAGCTTTCTTT
>TRBD2|TRBJ2-1|.|TRBV28
CASTSLGGGFTKSSEQFF
TGTGCCAGCACCTCCTTGGGGGGGGGGTTCACTAAATCGAGTGAGCAGTTCTTC
>.|TRBJ1-6|many|TRBV6-1
CASSENDEGWNSPLHF
TGTGCCAGCAGTGAAAACGATGAAGGGTGGAATTCACCCCTCCACTTT
>.|TRBJ2-7|many|TRBV7-2
CASSPQGPYEQYF
TGTGCCAGCAGTCCACAGGGCCCCTACGAGCAGTACTTC
>TRBD1|TRBJ1-1|.|TRBV15
CATSGGQGSTEAFF
TGTGCCACCAGCGGGGGACAGGGGAGCACTGAAGCTTTCTTT
>.|TRBJ1-6|many|TRBV28
CASSSWTVGSPLHF
TGTGCCAGCAGTTCATGGACAGTCGGATCACCCCTCCACTTT
>TRBD1|TRBJ2-2|.|TRBV18
CASSDRSRTGELFF
TGTGCCAGCTCGGACAGGTCCCGGACCGGGGAGCTGTTTTTT
>.|TRBJ1-1|.|TRBV28
CASSFLGVQNTEAFF
TGTGCCAGCAGTTTTCTGGGAGTTCAGAACACTGAAGCTTTCTTT
>TRBD2|TRBJ2-2|.|TRBV9
CASSGTSDPNTGELFF
TGTGCCAGCAGCGGCACTAGCGACCCGAACACCGGGGAGCTGTTTTTT
>.|TRBJ2-1|.|TRBV9
CASSPSAVDEQFF
TGTGCCAGCAGCCCTAGCGCCGTAGATGAGCAGTTCTTC
>TRBD1|TRBJ1-2|few|TRBV27
CASSLSRQGIGGYTF
TGTGCCAGCAGTTTAAGTAGACAGGGCATTGGAGGCTACACCTTC
>.|TRBJ2-7|few|TRBV20-1
CSARDRYGTAVDEQYF
TGCAGTGCTAGAGATCGGTACGGGACCGCTGTAGACGAGCAGTACTTC
>.|TRBJ2-3|.|TRBV28
CASSFAPAPSTDTQYF
TGTGCCAGCAGTTTTGCGCCAGCTCCTAGCACAGATACGCAGTATTTT
>.|TRBJ2-1|many|TRBV10-1
CASSEGGTYNEQFF
TGCGCCAGCAGTGAGGGGGGAACCTACAATGAGCAGTTCTTC
>.|TRBJ1-2|.|TRBV5-1
CASSLGQAGYTF
TGCGCCAGCAGCTTGGGACAGGCTGGCTACACCTTC
>TRBD1|TRBJ2-7|few|TRBV12-3/TRBV12-4
CASSSSGTGGNEQYF
TGTGCCAGCAGTTCCTCCGGGACAGGGGGAAACGAGCAGTACTTC
>.|TRBJ1-2|many|TRBV20-1
CSALLPRVDYGYTF
TGCAGTGCCTTACTGCCTAGGGTCGACTATGGCTACACCTTC
>TRBD1|TRBJ1-2|.|TRBV2
CASSEETGGVGGGYTF
TGTGCCAGCAGTGAGGAGACAGGGGGCGTGGGGGGTGGCTACACCTTC
>TRBD2|TRBJ2-5|once|TRBV20-1
CSASSTSKETQYF
TGCAGTGCTAGTTCGACTAGCAAAGAGACCCAGTACTTC
>TRBD2|TRBJ2-2|.|TRBV5-6
CASSPRAGAHTGELFF
TGTGCCAGCAGCCCCCGGGCGGGAGCCCACACCGGGGAGCTGTTTTTT
>TRBD2|TRBJ2-3|few|TRBV7-9
CASSPGLAYDTQYF
TGTGCCAGCAGCCCGGGACTAGCATACGATACGCAGTATTTT
>TRBD1|TRBJ2-5|many|TRBV6-1
CASSEGVGQGVETQYF
TGTGCCAGCAGTGAAGGTGTGGGTCAGGGGGTAGAGACCCAGTACTTC
>TRBD2|TRBJ2-1|few|TRBV30
CAWRGSSGRNSYNEQFF
TGTGCCTGGAGGGGGTCTAGCGGGAGGAACTCCTACAATGAGCAGTTCTTC
>.|TRBJ1-5|many|TRBV4-1
CASSQEQGFNQPQHF
TGCGCCAGCAGCCAAGAGCAGGGTTTCAATCAGCCCCAGCATTTT
>.|TRBJ2-5|few|TRBV24-1
CATSGRYQETQYF
TGTGCCACCAGTGGAAGGTACCAAGAGACCCAGTACTTC
>.|TRBJ2-7|medium-sized|TRBV11-2
CASSIRDTLDEQYF
TGTGCCAGCAGCATCCGGGACACCCTTGACGAGCAGTACTTC